The clone carrying this TCR beta chain was seen a few times. Its antigen is unidentified. Primers: 60 Vbeta forward and 13 Jbeta reverse. Some clones are missing from TCRdb's copy, which holds only in-frame ones; the method was immunoSEQ multiplex PCR. The data contain a few hundred thousand clones, 80% to 90% of them singletons. This record comes from a study of cytomegalovirus exposure and HLA in healthy donors. The CDR3 length is 13 residues. Per the germline V gene, CDR1 is ENHRY and CDR2 is SYGVKD. V lost 5 bases, J lost 14 bases, and 6 bases stayed unmatched. Study results and limitations: Common viral pathogens seemed to be connected with several of the most significant clusters, according to a later analysis. Presence/absence analyses took donor sequencing depth as roughly uniform.

The chain uses TRBV10-3 and TRBJ2-1, with TRBD2 matching 13 bases. The material sequenced was PBMCs. The receptor was derived from a man in his thirties or forties in good health and CMV-seronegative. This CDR3 is CAISRTSGGREFF. The CDR3 nucleotides read TGTGCCATCAGTAGGACTAGCGGGGGACGTGAGTTCTTC.